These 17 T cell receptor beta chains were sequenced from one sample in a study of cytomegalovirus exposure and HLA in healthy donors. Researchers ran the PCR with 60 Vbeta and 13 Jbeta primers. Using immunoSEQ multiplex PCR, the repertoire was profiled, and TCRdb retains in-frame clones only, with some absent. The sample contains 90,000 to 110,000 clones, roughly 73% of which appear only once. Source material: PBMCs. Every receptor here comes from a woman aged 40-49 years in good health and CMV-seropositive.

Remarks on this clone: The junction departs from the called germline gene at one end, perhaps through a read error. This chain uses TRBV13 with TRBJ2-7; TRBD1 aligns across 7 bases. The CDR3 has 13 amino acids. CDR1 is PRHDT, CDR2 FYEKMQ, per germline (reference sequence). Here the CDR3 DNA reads TGTGCCAGCAGCTCGCTCCGGGACAGCCTTCCCTCCTTC. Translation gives CASSSLRDSLPSF.

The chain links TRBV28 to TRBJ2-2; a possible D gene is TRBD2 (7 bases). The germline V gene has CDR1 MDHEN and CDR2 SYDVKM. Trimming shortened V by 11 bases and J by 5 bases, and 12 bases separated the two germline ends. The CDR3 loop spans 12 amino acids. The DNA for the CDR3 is TGTGCCGCGAGGGGGGGGACCGGGGAGCTGTTTTTT. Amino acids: CAARGGTGELFF. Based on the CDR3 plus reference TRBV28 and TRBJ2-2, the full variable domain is DVKVTQSSRYLVKRTGEKVFLECVQDMDHENMFWYRQDPGLGLRLIYFSYDVKMKEKGDIPEGYSVSREKKERFSLILESASTNQTSMYLCAARGGTGELFFGEGSRLTVL.

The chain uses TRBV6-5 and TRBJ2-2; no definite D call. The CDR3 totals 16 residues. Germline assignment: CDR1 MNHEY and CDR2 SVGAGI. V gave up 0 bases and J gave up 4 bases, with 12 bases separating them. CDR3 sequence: CASSYSKREPTGELFF. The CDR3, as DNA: TGTGCCAGCAGTTACTCGAAAAGAGAGCCCACCGGGGAGCTGTTTTTT.

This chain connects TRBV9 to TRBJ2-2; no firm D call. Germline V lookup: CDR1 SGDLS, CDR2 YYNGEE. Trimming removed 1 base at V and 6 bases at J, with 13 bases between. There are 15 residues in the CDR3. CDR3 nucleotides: TGTGCCAGCAGCGTATACTCCCGCGCACCCGGGGAGCTGTTTTTT. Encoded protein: CASSVYSRAPGELFF.

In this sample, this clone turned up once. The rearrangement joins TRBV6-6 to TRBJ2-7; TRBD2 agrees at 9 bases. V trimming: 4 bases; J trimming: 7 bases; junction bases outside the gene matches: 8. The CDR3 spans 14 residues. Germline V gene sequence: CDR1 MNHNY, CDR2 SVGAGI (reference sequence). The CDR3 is CASSSGTSPGEQYF. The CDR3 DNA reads TGTGCCAGCAGTTCCGGGACTAGCCCTGGTGAGCAGTACTTC.

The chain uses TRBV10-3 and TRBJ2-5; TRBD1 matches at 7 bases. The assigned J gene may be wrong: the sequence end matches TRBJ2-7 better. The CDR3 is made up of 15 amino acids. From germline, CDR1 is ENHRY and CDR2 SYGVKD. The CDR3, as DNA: TGTGCCATCAGTGAGTCCAGACAGGGCTCCTACGAGCAGTACTTC. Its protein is CAISESRQGSYEQYF.

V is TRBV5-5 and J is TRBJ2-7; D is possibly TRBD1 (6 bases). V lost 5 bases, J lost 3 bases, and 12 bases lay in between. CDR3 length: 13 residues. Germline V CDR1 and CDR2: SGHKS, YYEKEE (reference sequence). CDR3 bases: TGTGCCAGCAGACCAGGGGATTTCTACGAGCAGTACTTC. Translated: CASRPGDFYEQYF.

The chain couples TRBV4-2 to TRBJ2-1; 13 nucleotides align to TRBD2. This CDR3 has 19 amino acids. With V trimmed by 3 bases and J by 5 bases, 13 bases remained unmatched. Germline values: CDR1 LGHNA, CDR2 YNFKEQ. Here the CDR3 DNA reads TGTGCCAGCAGCCACTCTATCGGACTAGCGGGGGAACATAACAATGAGCAGTTCTTC. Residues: CASSHSIGLAGEHNNEQFF.

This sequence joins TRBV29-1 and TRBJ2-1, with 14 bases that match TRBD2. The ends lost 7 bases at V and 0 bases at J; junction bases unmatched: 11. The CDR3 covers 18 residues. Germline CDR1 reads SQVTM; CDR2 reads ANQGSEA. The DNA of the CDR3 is TGCAGCGCCAAGGGACTAGCGGGAGTCCCGGGCTCCTACAATGAGCAGTTCTTC. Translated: CSAKGLAGVPGSYNEQFF.

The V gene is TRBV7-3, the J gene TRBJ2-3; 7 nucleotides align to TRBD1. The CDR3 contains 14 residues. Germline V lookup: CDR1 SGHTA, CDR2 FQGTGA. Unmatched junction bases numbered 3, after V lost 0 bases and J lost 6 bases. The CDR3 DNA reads TGTGCCAGCAGCTTAACAGGGGGCCTGGATACGCAGTATTTT. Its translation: CASSLTGGLDTQYF. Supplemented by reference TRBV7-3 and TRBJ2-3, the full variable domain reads GAGVSQTPSNKVTEKGKYVELRCDPISGHTALYWYRQSLGQGPEFLIYFQGTGAADDSGLPNDRFFAVRPEGSVSTLKIQRTERGDSAVYLCASSLTGGLDTQYFGPGTRLTVL.

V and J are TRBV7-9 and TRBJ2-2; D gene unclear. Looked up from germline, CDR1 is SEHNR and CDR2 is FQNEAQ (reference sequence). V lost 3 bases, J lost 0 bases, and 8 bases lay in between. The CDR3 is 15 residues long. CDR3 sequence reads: CASSLRLTNTGELFF. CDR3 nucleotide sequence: TGTGCCAGCAGCTTGCGCTTGACGAACACCGGGGAGCTGTTTTTT.

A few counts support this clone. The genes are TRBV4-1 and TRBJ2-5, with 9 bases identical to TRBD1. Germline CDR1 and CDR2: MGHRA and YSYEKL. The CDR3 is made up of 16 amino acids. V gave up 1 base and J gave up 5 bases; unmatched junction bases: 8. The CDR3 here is CASSQVQGALWETQYF. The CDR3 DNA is TGCGCCAGCAGCCAAGTACAGGGGGCATTGTGGGAGACCCAGTACTTC.

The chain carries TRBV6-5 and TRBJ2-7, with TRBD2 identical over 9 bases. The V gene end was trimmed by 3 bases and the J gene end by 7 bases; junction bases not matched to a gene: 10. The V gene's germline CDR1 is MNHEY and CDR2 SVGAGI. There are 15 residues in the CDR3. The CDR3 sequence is CASSYSERGAGEQYF. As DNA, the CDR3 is TGTGCCAGCAGTTATTCTGAGCGGGGGGCGGGGGAGCAGTACTTC.

In nucleotides, the CDR3 is TGTGCCAGCAGCTTCAGGAGGGCAGCCTACAATGAGCAGTTCTTC. Amino acid sequence: CASSFRRAAYNEQFF. This sequence joins TRBV11-2 and TRBJ2-1; possible D gene TRBD2, 6 bases. The length of the CDR3 is 15 residues. CDR1 and CDR2 from the germline V gene are SGHAT and FQNNGV. Trimming pared 3 bases from V and 2 bases from J, leaving 11 bases between.

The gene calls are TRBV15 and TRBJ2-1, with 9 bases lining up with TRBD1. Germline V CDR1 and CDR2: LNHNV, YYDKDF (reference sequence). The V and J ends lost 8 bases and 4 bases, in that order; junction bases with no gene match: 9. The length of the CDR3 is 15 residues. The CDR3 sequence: CATADRGRFYNEQFF. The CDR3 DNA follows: TGTGCCACCGCGGACAGGGGTAGGTTTTACAATGAGCAGTTCTTC.

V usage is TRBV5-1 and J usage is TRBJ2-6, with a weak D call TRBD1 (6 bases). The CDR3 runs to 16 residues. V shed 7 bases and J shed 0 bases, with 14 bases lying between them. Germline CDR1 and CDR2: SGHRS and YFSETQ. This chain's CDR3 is CASAEQGGSGANVLTF. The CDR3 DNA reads TGCGCCAGCGCGGAACAGGGCGGCTCTGGGGCCAACGTCCTGACTTTC.

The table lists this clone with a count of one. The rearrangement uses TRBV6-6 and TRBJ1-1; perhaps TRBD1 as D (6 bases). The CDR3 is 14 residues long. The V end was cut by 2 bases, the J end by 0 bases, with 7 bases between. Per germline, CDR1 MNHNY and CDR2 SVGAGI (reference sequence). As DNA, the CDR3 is TGTGCCAGCAGTTACCAGGGGTTGAACACTGAAGCTTTCTTT. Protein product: CASSYQGLNTEAFF.